The sample holds a few counts of the clone carrying this TCR beta chain. Its cognate antigen is unknown. This entry is derived from a study of blood T cells in healthy people across ages. Sample-barcoded 5' priming and a J-beta primer mix drove a second PCR of about 7 to 11 cycles. TCRdb analysed the 5' RACE reads with MiXCR anew, one entry per CDR3 protein. The table has about 1.5 million distinct CDR3 sequences, under 55% seen once. Total RNA was extracted at no less than 6 micrograms per sample. Overall study results and limits: A roughly linear age-dependent decrease characterized TCR beta diversity per million T cells.

The V end lost 4 bases, the J end lost 2 bases, and 8 bases lay between the germline ends. The CDR3 consists of 13 residues. This clonotype was obtained from a young woman in good health. The material sequenced was blood. V gene TRBV12-3 or TRBV12-4 combines with J gene TRBJ1-2, with D possibly TRBD1 on 5 matching bases. CDR3 DNA sequence: TGTGCCAGCAGTTGGGGCGGGAACTATGGCTACACCTTC. Translated: CASSWGGNYGYTF.